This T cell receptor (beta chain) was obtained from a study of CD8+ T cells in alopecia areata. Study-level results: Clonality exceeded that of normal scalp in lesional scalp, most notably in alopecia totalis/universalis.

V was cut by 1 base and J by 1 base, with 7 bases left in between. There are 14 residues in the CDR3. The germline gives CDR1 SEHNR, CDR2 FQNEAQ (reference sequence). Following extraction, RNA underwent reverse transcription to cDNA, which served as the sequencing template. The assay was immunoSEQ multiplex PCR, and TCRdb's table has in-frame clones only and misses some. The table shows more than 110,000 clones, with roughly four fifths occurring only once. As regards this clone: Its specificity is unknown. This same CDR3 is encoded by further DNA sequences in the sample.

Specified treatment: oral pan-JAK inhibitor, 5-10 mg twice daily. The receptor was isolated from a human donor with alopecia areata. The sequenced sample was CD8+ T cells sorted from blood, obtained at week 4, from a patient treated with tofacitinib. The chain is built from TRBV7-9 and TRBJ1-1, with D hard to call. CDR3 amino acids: CASSLVLGNTEAFF. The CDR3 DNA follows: TGTGCCAGCAGCTTAGTACTGGGGAACACTGAAGCTTTCTTT.